This is a list of T cell receptor beta chains from one sample in a study of post-analysis software for immune sequencing data. TCRdb re-derived calls from the PCR reads in MiXCR, one entry per CDR3 protein. The sample consists of around 770,000 distinct CDR3 sequences, about 43% of them appearing once. The sequenced sample was blood. These receptors all stem from a girl aged 5 to 17 with multiple sclerosis. CDR3s include the opening cysteine and the closing phenylalanine or tryptophan. The order of the fields is J gene, V gene, clone size, D gene, CDR3 DNA, CDR3 protein. D genes are given only for firm matches. The size field is filled for only some rows; it gives once, few, many or a size class.

J gene: TRBJ1-2; V gene: TRBV19; clone size: -; D gene: -; CDR3 DNA: TGTGCCAGTAGCCCGACCGACCTCTATGGCTACACCTTC; CDR3 protein: CASSPTDLYGYTF
J gene: TRBJ1-2; V gene: TRBV6-1; clone size: -; D gene: -; CDR3 DNA: TGTGCCAGCAGATACGGGGCAGGTGGTGGCTACACCTTC; CDR3 protein: CASRYGAGGGYTF
J gene: TRBJ1-1; V gene: TRBV6-1; clone size: -; D gene: -; CDR3 DNA: TGTGCCAGCAGTGAAGTCCAGGAGGGGTGGACTGAAGCTTTCTTT; CDR3 protein: CASSEVQEGWTEAFF
J gene: TRBJ2-6; V gene: TRBV2; clone size: -; D gene: -; CDR3 DNA: TGTGCCAGCAGTGAAGGTGGATACGGGGCCAACGTCCTGACTTTC; CDR3 protein: CASSEGGYGANVLTF
J gene: TRBJ2-5; V gene: TRBV20-1; clone size: -; D gene: -; CDR3 DNA: TGCAGTGCTAGAGACCGTCACGTCCTGCAGGAGACCCAGTACTTC; CDR3 protein: CSARDRHVLQETQYF
J gene: TRBJ2-1; V gene: TRBV29-1; clone size: -; D gene: TRBD2; CDR3 DNA: TGCAGCGTTGAGGGAGAAGCGGGAAGGTCCTACAATGAGCAGTTCTTC; CDR3 protein: CSVEGEAGRSYNEQFF
J gene: TRBJ2-5; V gene: TRBV7-2; clone size: few; D gene: TRBD2; CDR3 DNA: TGTGCCAGCAGCCGCCTAGCGGGAGGGGCGGAGACCCAGTACTTC; CDR3 protein: CASSRLAGGAETQYF
J gene: TRBJ2-3; V gene: TRBV7-9; clone size: -; D gene: -; CDR3 DNA: TGTGCCAGCAGCTTACTTCTAGCGCCAAGGACCACAGATACGCAGTATTTT; CDR3 protein: CASSLLLAPRTTDTQYF
J gene: TRBJ2-7; V gene: TRBV20-1; clone size: -; D gene: -; CDR3 DNA: TGCAGTGCTAGGACCCCTAAGGGTTTTATCTACGAGCAGTACTTC; CDR3 protein: CSARTPKGFIYEQYF
J gene: TRBJ2-5; V gene: TRBV2; clone size: -; D gene: TRBD1; CDR3 DNA: TGTGCCAGCAGCCGCTGGACAGGGGGAGACGAGACCCAGTACTTC; CDR3 protein: CASSRWTGGDETQYF
J gene: TRBJ2-6; V gene: TRBV12-3/TRBV12-4; clone size: -; D gene: TRBD2; CDR3 DNA: TGCGCCAGCAGCCGACTAGCGGGAGGCACTGGGGCCAACGTCCTGACTTTC; CDR3 protein: CASSRLAGGTGANVLTF
J gene: TRBJ2-7; V gene: TRBV12-3/TRBV12-4; clone size: -; D gene: -; CDR3 DNA: TGTGCCGGCAGTTTCCGGGGCCTCTCCTACGAGCAGTACTTC; CDR3 protein: CAGSFRGLSYEQYF
J gene: TRBJ2-1; V gene: TRBV20-1; clone size: -; D gene: TRBD2; CDR3 DNA: TGCAGTGCTAGAGGACTAGCGGGCGATGAGCAGTTCTTC; CDR3 protein: CSARGLAGDEQFF
J gene: TRBJ2-5; V gene: TRBV5-5; clone size: -; D gene: -; CDR3 DNA: TGTGCCAGCAGCTTGAATCCGGCTTCATACCAAGAGACCCAGTACTTC; CDR3 protein: CASSLNPASYQETQYF
J gene: TRBJ2-7; V gene: TRBV20-1; clone size: -; D gene: TRBD2; CDR3 DNA: TGCAGTGCTAGTGCGCTAGCGGGAGCGGCCTACGAGCAGTACTTC; CDR3 protein: CSASALAGAAYEQYF
J gene: TRBJ2-5; V gene: TRBV7-6; clone size: -; D gene: TRBD2; CDR3 DNA: TGTGCCAGCAGCTTAGCCTCTAGCGGGAGGGGGGAGACCCAGTACTTC; CDR3 protein: CASSLASSGRGETQYF
J gene: TRBJ2-7; V gene: TRBV12-3/TRBV12-4; clone size: -; D gene: -; CDR3 DNA: TGTGCCAGCAGCGCACCTCCAGCGGGTATACCTTCCTACGAGCAGTACTTC; CDR3 protein: CASSAPPAGIPSYEQYF
J gene: TRBJ1-2; V gene: TRBV29-1; clone size: -; D gene: -; CDR3 DNA: TGCAGCGTTGAAGATAGTCCGGGGGTTAGCTATGGCTACACCTTC; CDR3 protein: CSVEDSPGVSYGYTF
J gene: TRBJ2-7; V gene: TRBV20-1; clone size: -; D gene: TRBD1; CDR3 DNA: TGCAGTGCTACCTACTGGGACAGGAGTTACGAGCAGTACTTC; CDR3 protein: CSATYWDRSYEQYF
J gene: TRBJ2-5; V gene: TRBV10-3; clone size: -; D gene: -; CDR3 DNA: TGTGCCATCAAAGGGACATCCGAGGGCGCCCAGTACTTC; CDR3 protein: CAIKGTSEGAQYF
J gene: TRBJ2-1; V gene: TRBV10-3; clone size: few; D gene: TRBD2; CDR3 DNA: TGTGCCATCAGTGTAAAACTAGCGAACAATGAGCAGTTCTTC; CDR3 protein: CAISVKLANNEQFF
J gene: TRBJ2-7; V gene: TRBV7-3; clone size: -; D gene: -; CDR3 DNA: TGTGCCAGCAGCTTACTTCATAGGGGAGATGAGCAGTACTTC; CDR3 protein: CASSLLHRGDEQYF
J gene: TRBJ1-2; V gene: TRBV28; clone size: -; D gene: TRBD1; CDR3 DNA: TGTGCCAGCAGTTTACTCGGACAGGGACACTATGGCTACACCTTC; CDR3 protein: CASSLLGQGHYGYTF
J gene: TRBJ2-1; V gene: TRBV7-8; clone size: few; D gene: -; CDR3 DNA: TGTGCCAGCAGCCTGACCACCTACAATGAGCAGTTCTTC; CDR3 protein: CASSLTTYNEQFF
J gene: TRBJ2-3; V gene: TRBV5-1; clone size: -; D gene: TRBD2; CDR3 DNA: TGCGCCAGCAGACCTAGCGGGGGCACAGATACGCAGTATTTT; CDR3 protein: CASRPSGGTDTQYF
J gene: TRBJ2-1; V gene: TRBV7-3; clone size: -; D gene: TRBD2; CDR3 DNA: TGTGCCAGCAGCTTAATGGGACTAGCGGAGAATGAGCAGTTCTTC; CDR3 protein: CASSLMGLAENEQFF
J gene: TRBJ1-5; V gene: TRBV20-1; clone size: -; D gene: -; CDR3 DNA: TGCAGTGCTAGAGAGTTGAGGGATGGCAATCAGCCCCAGCATTTT; CDR3 protein: CSARELRDGNQPQHF
J gene: TRBJ1-1; V gene: TRBV10-3; clone size: -; D gene: TRBD1; CDR3 DNA: TGTGCCATCAGTGAGCCGGGACAGGGTAAGACCACTGAAGCTTTCTTT; CDR3 protein: CAISEPGQGKTTEAFF
J gene: TRBJ2-7; V gene: TRBV20-1; clone size: many; D gene: TRBD2; CDR3 DNA: TGCAGTGCCCGGGGGACGGGCGGGAGTTTCGAGCAGTACTTC; CDR3 protein: CSARGTGGSFEQYF
J gene: TRBJ2-7; V gene: TRBV5-1; clone size: -; D gene: -; CDR3 DNA: TGCGCCAGCAGCGGGGCAATGACCGGGCCCGTGTACGAGCAGTACTTC; CDR3 protein: CASSGAMTGPVYEQYF
J gene: TRBJ2-5; V gene: TRBV4-3; clone size: -; D gene: -; CDR3 DNA: TGCGCCAGCAGCCAAGGCGTTCTGGGGCCCTGGAAGACCCAGTACTTC; CDR3 protein: CASSQGVLGPWKTQYF
J gene: TRBJ2-4; V gene: TRBV7-8; clone size: -; D gene: TRBD2; CDR3 DNA: TGTGCCAGCAGCACCCCGGGTAGCGGGAGAGCCAAAAACATTCAGTACTTC; CDR3 protein: CASSTPGSGRAKNIQYF
J gene: TRBJ1-2; V gene: TRBV5-6; clone size: -; D gene: -; CDR3 DNA: TGTGCCAGCAGCTTGGGATGGGCCCAAGCGGGTGGCTACACCTTC; CDR3 protein: CASSLGWAQAGGYTF
J gene: TRBJ2-1; V gene: TRBV12-3/TRBV12-4; clone size: few; D gene: -; CDR3 DNA: TGTGCCAGCAGCTCCGGGCCTCAGGAGTTCTTC; CDR3 protein: CASSSGPQEFF
J gene: TRBJ2-3; V gene: TRBV12-3/TRBV12-4; clone size: -; D gene: TRBD2; CDR3 DNA: TGTGCCAGCAGTTGGGAGCGGGGTGGAGACAGCACAGATGCGCAGTATTTT; CDR3 protein: CASSWERGGDSTDAQYF
J gene: TRBJ2-1; V gene: TRBV7-9; clone size: -; D gene: -; CDR3 DNA: TGTGCCAGCAGCCCCCAAATTTTACGCTCCTACAATGAGCAGTTCTTC; CDR3 protein: CASSPQILRSYNEQFF
J gene: TRBJ2-7; V gene: TRBV20-1; clone size: -; D gene: TRBD2; CDR3 DNA: TGCAGTGCAACGTCTCGGGCTAGCGGAGCCAGTTACGAGCAGTACTTC; CDR3 protein: CSATSRASGASYEQYF
J gene: TRBJ2-1; V gene: TRBV9; clone size: -; D gene: TRBD2; CDR3 DNA: TGTGCCAGCAGCGTAGCTAAGGGGACTAGCGGTAATGAGCAGTTCTTC; CDR3 protein: CASSVAKGTSGNEQFF
J gene: TRBJ2-3; V gene: TRBV7-3; clone size: -; D gene: TRBD2; CDR3 DNA: TGTGCCAGCAGCCAATCTGGGGCTAGCGGGGCGAGCACAGATACGCAGTATTTT; CDR3 protein: CASSQSGASGASTDTQYF
J gene: TRBJ1-5; V gene: TRBV6-1; clone size: few; D gene: -; CDR3 DNA: TGTGCCAGCAGTGATCAGTTCGGCCAGCCCCAGCATTTT; CDR3 protein: CASSDQFGQPQHF
J gene: TRBJ1-4; V gene: TRBV5-1; clone size: -; D gene: TRBD1; CDR3 DNA: TGCGCCAGCAGCGCAGCGCAGGGGGCTGATGAAAAACTGTTTTTT; CDR3 protein: CASSAAQGADEKLFF